This is a list of T cell receptor beta chains from one sample in a study of blood T cell repertoires in COVID-19. The repertoire was sequenced with immunoSEQ multiplex PCR; TCRdb's copy has only in-frame clones and lacks some. Here the sample spans tens of thousands of clones, around four fifths being singletons. Sequenced: peripheral blood. The receptors stem from a man between 65 and 85 years old with active COVID-19. Both conserved end residues are part of each CDR3. Each record gives: clone size, D gene, J gene, V gene, CDR3 protein, CDR3 DNA. The D gene is left open where the match is weak. The size field is filled for only some rows; it gives once, few, many or a size class.

NA NA TRBJ2-3 TRBV18 CASSQSWTDTDTQYF TGTGCCAGCTCACAATCGTGGACAGACACAGATACGCAGTATTTT
NA TRBD1 TRBJ1-5 TRBV7-9 CASSPLDTGGVQPQHF TGTGCCAGCAGCCCCCTGGACACAGGGGGCGTTCAGCCCCAGCATTTT
NA TRBD1 TRBJ2-7 TRBV30 CAWSGTGSIYEQYF TGTGCCTGGAGTGGGACAGGGAGTATCTACGAGCAGTACTTC
NA TRBD2 TRBJ2-5 TRBV6-5 CASSPSGGPQETQYF TGTGCCAGCAGTCCTAGCGGGGGGCCCCAAGAGACCCAGTACTTC
NA TRBD1 TRBJ1-2 TRBV10-3 CAISGGQGARYGYTF TGTGCCATCAGTGGAGGCCAGGGGGCCCGCTATGGCTACACCTTC
once TRBD2 TRBJ2-3 TRBV7-2 CASSPRLAGGLDTQYF TGTGCCAGCAGCCCTCGACTAGCGGGGGGATTGGATACGCAGTATTTT
NA TRBD1 TRBJ1-3 TRBV29-1 CSVQRGTGGLAGNTIYF TGCAGCGTTCAGAGGGGGACAGGGGGTCTTGCTGGAAACACCATATATTTT
NA TRBD1 TRBJ1-1 TRBV5-6 CASIPDRRNTEAFF TGTGCCAGCATCCCGGACAGGCGGAACACTGAAGCTTTCTTT
NA NA TRBJ1-2 TRBV5-1 CASSLVENYGYTF TGCGCCAGCAGCTTGGTGGAGAACTATGGCTACACCTTC
NA TRBD1 TRBJ1-2 TRBV9 CASSAGQAVVYYGYTF TGTGCCAGCAGCGCCGGACAGGCAGTAGTGTACTATGGCTACACCTTC
NA TRBD2 TRBJ2-1 TRBV13 CASSSTGLVKYNEQFF TGTGCCAGCAGCTCCACGGGACTAGTGAAATACAATGAGCAGTTCTTC